Each of the 26 T cell receptor beta chains below was sequenced from the same sample in a study of CD8 T cells in ankylosing spondylitis. TCRdb fed the 5' RACE reads into MiXCR, producing one record per CDR3 protein. The sample records 150,000 to 200,000 distinct CDR3 sequences, around a third being singletons. What was sequenced was synovial fluid, either unsorted or a sorted T cell fraction (not recorded which). These receptor sequences come from a male donor with ankylosing spondylitis.

This clonotype showed up just a few times. This CDR3 reads CASSLGGTDFYEQYF. CDR3 DNA: TGTGCCAGCAGCTTAGGCGGGACAGACTTTTACGAGCAGTACTTC. The chain employs TRBV7-6 and TRBJ2-7; D possibly corresponds to TRBD1 (7 bases). Trimming pared 1 base from V and 4 bases from J, leaving 14 bases between. This CDR3 is built from 15 residues. Germline assignment: CDR1 SGHVS and CDR2 FNYEAQ.

This clonotype was counted at least ten times. V gene TRBV2 combines with J gene TRBJ2-1, with D perhaps matching TRBD2 (5 bases). The germline CDR1 and CDR2 sequences are SNHLY and FYNNEI. V was shortened by 4 bases and J by 8 bases, with 15 bases between the two germline ends. The length of the CDR3 is 14 residues. CDR3 amino acids: CASSGSVAFDEQFF. CDR3 DNA: TGTGCCAGCAGTGGTAGTGTAGCGTTCGATGAGCAGTTCTTC.

DNA of the CDR3: TGTGCCAGCAGTGATATGGGTTCAGATACGCAGTATTTT. It yields the protein CASSDMGSDTQYF. The chain recombines TRBV6-1 with TRBJ2-3, with D uncertain. Germline assignment: CDR1 MNHNS and CDR2 SASEGT. The V and J ends lost 3 bases and 4 bases respectively, with 8 bases between them. This CDR3 is built from 13 residues.

V and J are TRBV2 and TRBJ2-5; tentative D call: TRBD2 (6 bases). V was trimmed by 9 bases and J by 4 bases, leaving 12 bases between them. Per the germline V gene, CDR1 is SNHLY and CDR2 is FYNNEI. This CDR3 region has 12 residues. In DNA form, the CDR3 reads TGTGCCAGTGGGACTCGGCGAGAGACCCAGTACTTC. Protein sequence: CASGTRRETQYF.

This clonotype was observed a few times. The chain combines TRBV7-9 with TRBJ1-2; TRBD1 is a possible D gene (5 bases). The V gene lost 5 bases and the J gene lost 3 bases, with 19 bases spanning the gap. CDR1 SEHNR and CDR2 FQNEAQ come from the germline V gene (reference sequence). The CDR3 contains 16 residues. This CDR3 reads CASSQGGSRGDYGYTF. DNA of the CDR3: TGTGCCAGCAGCCAGGGCGGATCGAGGGGAGACTATGGCTACACCTTC.

The chain is built from TRBV11-1 and TRBJ2-7; 11 bases line up with TRBD1. The junction had 11 bases not matched to a gene; V was cut back by 4 bases and J by 0 bases. In germline, CDR1 is SGHAT, CDR2 FQDESV (reference sequence). This CDR3 spans 18 amino acids. CDR3 sequence (DNA): TGTGCCAGCAGCTCGCCCTGGACAGGGGGCCGTACCTCCTACGAGCAGTACTTC. Encoded protein: CASSSPWTGGRTSYEQYF.

The V and J genes are TRBV7-3 and TRBJ2-5; 11 bases align to TRBD2. CDR3 length: 15 residues. Germline CDR1 and CDR2: SGHTA and FQGTGA. V lost 4 bases to trimming and J lost 5 bases; unmatched junction nucleotides: 6. The CDR3, as DNA: TGTGCCAGCAGCTCAACTAGCGGGAGTGCGGAGACCCAGTACTTC. Protein product: CASSSTSGSAETQYF.

The chain employs TRBV30 and TRBJ1-3; D is unclear. The CDR3 runs 13 residues. Germline loops: CDR1 GTSNPN, CDR2 SVGIG (reference sequence). Trimming shortened V by 2 bases and J by 7 bases, and 12 bases separated the two germline ends. The CDR3 is CAWSLPAANTIYF. The CDR3 DNA is TGTGCCTGGAGTCTCCCAGCAGCGAACACCATATATTTT.

The V gene is TRBV20-1, the J gene TRBJ1-5; 7 nucleotides match TRBD1. Trimming took 5 bases from V and 3 from J; bases not matched to a gene: 10. Germline V lookup: CDR1 DFQATT, CDR2 SNEGSKA (reference sequence). The CDR3 spans 15 residues. This CDR3 is CSALGTGAINQPQHF. CDR3 in DNA: TGCAGTGCTTTGGGTACAGGGGCCATCAATCAGCCCCAGCATTTT.

This clonotype showed up just a few times. The chain couples TRBV4-2 to TRBJ2-3; 8 nucleotides line up with TRBD2. Per germline, CDR1 LGHNA and CDR2 YNFKEQ. The CDR3 is 16 residues long. V was pared by 1 base and J by 5 bases, with 8 bases of the junction left unmatched. In DNA form, the CDR3 reads TGTGCCAGCAGCCAAGGGTCCGGGGGGGCCGAAGATACGCAGTATTTT. Translation: CASSQGSGGAEDTQYF.

J is TRBJ1-4 and V is TRBV7-2, with unresolved D. The germline V gene has CDR1 SGHTA and CDR2 FQGNSA. The CDR3 covers 14 residues. V shed 8 bases and J shed 4 bases, with 14 bases lying between them. The CDR3 reads CASSDSGLNEKLFF. CDR3 nucleotide sequence: TGTGCCAGCTCTGATTCGGGTCTTAATGAAAAACTGTTTTTT.

This clonotype was recorded at least ten times. The gene calls are TRBV3-1 and TRBJ2-3; D ambiguous. The V gene's germline CDR1 is LGHDT and CDR2 YNNKEL (reference sequence). Deletions cut 8 bases from V and 4 bases from J, with 13 bases between. This CDR3 region has 13 residues. The CDR3: CASRLNEADTQYF. CDR3 bases: TGTGCCAGCCGACTCAACGAGGCAGATACGCAGTATTTT.

This clonotype was seen only a few times. The V and J genes are TRBV3-1 and TRBJ2-7; possible D gene TRBD2, 6 bases. CDR3 size: 17 residues. In germline, CDR1 is LGHDT, CDR2 YNNKEL (reference sequence). V lost 3 bases, J lost 0 bases, and 18 bases lay in between. This CDR3 reads CASSHPRGSGSSYEQYF. The CDR3, as DNA: TGTGCCAGCAGCCACCCTCGGGGTAGCGGAAGCTCCTACGAGCAGTACTTC.

This clonotype has just a few counts. The chain employs TRBV9 and TRBJ2-1; 8 nucleotides agree with TRBD2. Germline values: CDR1 SGDLS, CDR2 YYNGEE. Trimming removed 0 bases from V and 4 bases from J; junction bases left unmatched: 3. This CDR3 is 15 amino acids long. CDR3 protein: CASSVASGGYNEQFF. In DNA, the CDR3 is TGTGCCAGCAGCGTAGCCAGCGGGGGTTACAATGAGCAGTTCTTC.

This clonotype turned up a few times. V usage is TRBV5-1 and J usage is TRBJ2-1, with D maybe TRBD2 (5 bases). Germline CDR1 reads SGHRS; CDR2 reads YFSETQ. Trimming removed 5 bases from V and 8 bases from J, with 14 bases in between. The CDR3 runs to 13 residues. CDR3: CASRRLMRDEQFF. CDR3 in DNA: TGCGCCAGCAGGAGACTGATGAGGGATGAGCAGTTCTTC.

This clonotype was seen a few times. This rearrangement joins TRBV7-8 to TRBJ2-7; the match to TRBD2 covers 13 bases. This CDR3 has 18 residues. The V and J ends lost 0 bases and 1 base, in that order; junction bases with no gene match: 6. Germline V gene sequence: CDR1 SGHVS, CDR2 FQNEAQ. The CDR3 region has the DNA TGTGCCAGCAGCTTAGCCGGGACTAGCGGGGCAATTTCCTACGAGCAGTACTTC. Protein sequence: CASSLAGTSGAISYEQYF.

Many counts were recorded for this clonotype. This chain joins TRBV12-3 or TRBV12-4 and TRBJ2-2; 7 nucleotides align to TRBD1. This CDR3 spans 15 amino acids. Germline trimming cut 6 bases from V and 5 bases from J; bases unmatched to any gene: 9. The CDR3 sequence is CASRPNRGRTGELFF. For the CDR3, the DNA is TGTGCCAGCAGGCCCAACAGGGGTCGAACCGGGGAGCTGTTTTTT.

J is TRBJ1-1 and V is TRBV21-1. TRBV21-1 is labeled a pseudogene. The CDR3 runs 13 residues. This CDR3 is CASRKDGNTEAFF. DNA of the CDR3: TGTGCCAGCAGAAAGGACGGTAACACTGAAGCTTTCTTT.

The J gene is TRBJ1-4, the V gene TRBV9; D perhaps matches TRBD1 (5 bases). Germline V gene lookup returns CDR1 SGDLS and CDR2 YYNGEE. V dropped 6 bases and J dropped 5 bases, with 14 bases sitting between them. This CDR3 is 14 amino acids long. This CDR3 reads CASNPGTGNEKLFF. The CDR3 DNA reads TGTGCCAGCAACCCGGGGACTGGGAATGAAAAACTGTTTTTT.

The table lists this clonotype with many counts. The genes are TRBV20-1 and TRBJ1-1; possible D gene TRBD1, 5 bases. V was clipped by 6 bases and J by 7 bases, with 15 bases between them. CDR3 length equals 12 residues. The germline CDR1 and CDR2 sequences are DFQATT and SNEGSKA (reference sequence). The CDR3 spells CSASQGGSEAFF. In DNA form, the CDR3 reads TGCAGTGCGAGCCAGGGAGGGAGTGAAGCTTTCTTT.

This chain uses TRBV20-1 with TRBJ2-1; possible D gene TRBD1, 6 bases. This CDR3 is 15 amino acids long. The germline gives CDR1 DFQATT, CDR2 SNEGSKA (reference sequence). Trimming shortened V by 0 bases and J by 4 bases, and 13 bases separated the two germline ends. CDR3 amino acids: CSAREGQSPYNEQFF. In DNA, the CDR3 is TGCAGTGCTAGAGAAGGACAGTCACCTTACAATGAGCAGTTCTTC.

V is TRBV20-1 and J is TRBJ1-5; perhaps TRBD1 as D (6 bases). CDR3 length equals 13 residues. V lost 6 bases and J lost 1, with 10 bases in between. The germline V gene has CDR1 DFQATT and CDR2 SNEGSKA (reference sequence). In DNA, the CDR3 is TGCAGTGCGCTACAGGGAAGCAATCAGCCCCAGCATTTT. Residues: CSALQGSNQPQHF.

This chain joins TRBV20-1 and TRBJ2-6; no reliable D call. The CDR3 sequence is 13 residues long. The germline gives CDR1 DFQATT, CDR2 SNEGSKA (reference sequence). The V gene lost 6 bases and the J gene lost 2 bases, with 8 bases spanning the gap. CDR3 residues: CSAPFPGANVLTF. The CDR3 region has the DNA TGCAGTGCCCCTTTCCCTGGGGCCAACGTCCTGACTTTC.

This clonotype showed up just a few times. The chain combines TRBV20-1 with TRBJ2-1, with 8 bases lining up with TRBD2. Trimming at V came to 0 bases and at J to 5 bases, leaving 6 bases not matched to a gene. Per the germline V gene, CDR1 is DFQATT and CDR2 is SNEGSKA (reference sequence). The CDR3 contains 15 residues. CDR3 sequence (DNA): TGCAGTGCTAGAGATCATGGGCGGGGGGACAATGAGCAGTTCTTC. Its protein product is CSARDHGRGDNEQFF.

The rearrangement joins TRBV7-6 to TRBJ1-1; D unresolved. The germline gives CDR1 SGHVS, CDR2 FNYEAQ. Trimming cost V 2 bases and J 1 base, with 5 bases left between them. CDR3 length: 13 amino acids. The CDR3 reads CASSLRENTEAFF. CDR3 DNA sequence: TGTGCCAGCAGCTTAAGAGAGAACACTGAAGCTTTCTTT.

CDR3 nucleotide sequence: TGTGCCAGCAGTTTATGGGGTAGCGGAGCACAAGAGACCCAGTACTTC. Translated, it gives CASSLWGSGAQETQYF. V is TRBV12-3 or TRBV12-4 and J is TRBJ2-5; D perhaps matches TRBD2 (6 bases). Trimming cost V 2 bases and J 2 bases, with 15 bases left between them. The CDR3 extends over 16 amino acids.